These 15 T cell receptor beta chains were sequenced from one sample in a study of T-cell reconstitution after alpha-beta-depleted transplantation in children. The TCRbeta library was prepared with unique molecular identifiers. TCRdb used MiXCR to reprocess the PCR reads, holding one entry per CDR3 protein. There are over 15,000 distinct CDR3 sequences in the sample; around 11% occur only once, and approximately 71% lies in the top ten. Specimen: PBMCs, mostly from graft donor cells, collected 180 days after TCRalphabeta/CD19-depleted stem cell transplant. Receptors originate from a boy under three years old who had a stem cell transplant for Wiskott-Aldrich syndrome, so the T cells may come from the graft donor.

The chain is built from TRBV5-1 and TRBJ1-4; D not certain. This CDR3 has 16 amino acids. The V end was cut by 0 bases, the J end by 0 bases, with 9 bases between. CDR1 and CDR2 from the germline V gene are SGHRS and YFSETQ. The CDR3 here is CASSLAPRATNEKLFF. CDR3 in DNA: TGCGCCAGCAGCTTGGCCCCAAGGGCAACTAATGAAAAACTGTTTTTT.

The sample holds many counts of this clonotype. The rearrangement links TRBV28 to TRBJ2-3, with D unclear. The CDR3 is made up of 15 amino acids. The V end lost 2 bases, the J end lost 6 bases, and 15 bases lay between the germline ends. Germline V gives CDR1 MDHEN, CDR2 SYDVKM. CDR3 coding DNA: TGTGCCAGCAGTTTAACAAGGCTGATGGAGGATACGCAGTATTTT. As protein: CASSLTRLMEDTQYF.

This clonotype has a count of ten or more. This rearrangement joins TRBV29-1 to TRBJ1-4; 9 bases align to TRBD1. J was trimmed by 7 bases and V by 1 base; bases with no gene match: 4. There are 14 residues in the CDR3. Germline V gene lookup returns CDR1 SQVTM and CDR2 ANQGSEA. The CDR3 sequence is CSVEVDRGVEKLFF. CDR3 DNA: TGCAGCGTTGAAGTCGACAGGGGGGTTGAAAAACTGTTTTTT. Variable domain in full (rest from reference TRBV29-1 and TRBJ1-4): SAVISQKPSRDICQRGTSLTIQCQVDSQVTMMFWYRQQPGQSLTLIATANQGSEATYESGFVIDKFPISRPNLTFSTLTVSNMSPEDSSIYLCSVEVDRGVEKLFFGSGTQLSVL.

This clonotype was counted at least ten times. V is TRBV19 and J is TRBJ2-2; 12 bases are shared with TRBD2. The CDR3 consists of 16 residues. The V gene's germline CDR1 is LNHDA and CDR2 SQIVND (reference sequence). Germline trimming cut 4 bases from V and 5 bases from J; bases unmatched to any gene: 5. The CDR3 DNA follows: TGTGCCAGTAGTACAACTAGCGGGAGGACGACCGGGGAGCTGTTTTTT. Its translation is CASSTTSGRTTGELFF.

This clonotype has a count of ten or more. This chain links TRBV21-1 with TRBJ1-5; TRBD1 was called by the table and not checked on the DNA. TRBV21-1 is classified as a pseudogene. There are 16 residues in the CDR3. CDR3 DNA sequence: TGTGCCAGCAGCAACCGGGACAGGGGTGACAATCAGCCCCAGCATTTT. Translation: CASSNRDRGDNQPQHF.

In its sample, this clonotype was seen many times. The DNA of the CDR3 is TGCAGTGCTAGTCAACCCCACAATGAGCAGTTCTTC. It is translated as CSASQPHNEQFF. The J gene is TRBJ2-1, the V gene TRBV20-1; D is uncertain. The V and J ends lost 3 bases and 5 bases respectively, with 8 bases between them. The CDR3 is made up of 12 amino acids. The germline V gene has CDR1 DFQATT and CDR2 SNEGSKA (reference sequence).

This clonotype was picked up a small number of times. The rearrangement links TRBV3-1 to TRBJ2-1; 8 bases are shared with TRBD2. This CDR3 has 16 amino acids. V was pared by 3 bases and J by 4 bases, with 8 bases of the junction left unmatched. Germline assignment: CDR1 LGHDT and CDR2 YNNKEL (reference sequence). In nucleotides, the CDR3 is TGTGCCAGCAGCCAGACGGGAGGGGGATTATACAATGAGCAGTTCTTC. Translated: CASSQTGGGLYNEQFF.

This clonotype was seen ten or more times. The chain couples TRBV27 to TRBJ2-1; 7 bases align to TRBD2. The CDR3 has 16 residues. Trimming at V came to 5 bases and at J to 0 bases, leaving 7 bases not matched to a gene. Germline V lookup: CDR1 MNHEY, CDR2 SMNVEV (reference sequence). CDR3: CASSHSGVSSYNEQFF. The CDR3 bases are TGTGCCAGCAGTCACAGCGGGGTAAGCTCCTACAATGAGCAGTTCTTC.

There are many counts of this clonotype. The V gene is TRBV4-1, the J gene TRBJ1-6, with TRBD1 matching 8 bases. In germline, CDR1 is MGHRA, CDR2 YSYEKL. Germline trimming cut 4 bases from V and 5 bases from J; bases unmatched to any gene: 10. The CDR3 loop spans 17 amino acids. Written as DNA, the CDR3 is TGCGCCAGCAGCCCACTACACCTACAGGGGGATAATTCACCCCTCCACTTT. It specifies CASSPLHLQGDNSPLHF.

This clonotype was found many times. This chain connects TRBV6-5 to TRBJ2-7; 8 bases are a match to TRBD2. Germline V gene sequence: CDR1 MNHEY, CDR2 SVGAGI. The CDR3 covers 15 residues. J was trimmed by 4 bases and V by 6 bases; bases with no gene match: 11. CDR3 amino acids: CASRKPSGSGYEQYF. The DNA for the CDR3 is TGTGCCAGCAGAAAACCAAGCGGGAGTGGATACGAGCAGTACTTC.

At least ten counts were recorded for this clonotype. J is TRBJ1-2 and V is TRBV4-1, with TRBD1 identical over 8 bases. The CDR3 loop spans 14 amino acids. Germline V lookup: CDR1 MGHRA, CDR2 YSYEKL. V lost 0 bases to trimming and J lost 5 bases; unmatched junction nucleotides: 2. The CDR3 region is CASSQEWTGYGYTF. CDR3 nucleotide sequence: TGCGCCAGCAGCCAAGAATGGACAGGGTATGGCTACACCTTC.

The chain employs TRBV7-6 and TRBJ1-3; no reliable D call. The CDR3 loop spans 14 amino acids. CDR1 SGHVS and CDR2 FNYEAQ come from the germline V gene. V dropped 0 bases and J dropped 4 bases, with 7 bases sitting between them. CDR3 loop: CASSLAQEGNTIYF. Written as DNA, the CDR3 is TGTGCCAGCAGCTTAGCCCAAGAGGGAAACACCATATATTTT.

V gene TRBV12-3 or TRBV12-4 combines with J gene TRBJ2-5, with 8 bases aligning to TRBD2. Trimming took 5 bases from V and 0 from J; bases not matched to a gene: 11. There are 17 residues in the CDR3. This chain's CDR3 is CASSPRRAGEYQETQYF. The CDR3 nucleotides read TGTGCCAGCAGTCCCAGACGAGCGGGAGAGTACCAAGAGACCCAGTACTTC.

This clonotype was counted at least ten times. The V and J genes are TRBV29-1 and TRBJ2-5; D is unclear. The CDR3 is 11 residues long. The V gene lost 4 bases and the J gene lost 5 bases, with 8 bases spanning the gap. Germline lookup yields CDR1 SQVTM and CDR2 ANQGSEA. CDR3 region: CSVVSWETQYF. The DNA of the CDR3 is TGCAGCGTTGTTTCGTGGGAGACCCAGTACTTC.

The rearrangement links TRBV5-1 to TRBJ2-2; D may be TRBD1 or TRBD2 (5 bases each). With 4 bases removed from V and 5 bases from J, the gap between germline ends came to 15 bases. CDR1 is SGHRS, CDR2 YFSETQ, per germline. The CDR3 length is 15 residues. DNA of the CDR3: TGCGCCAGCAGCCCCGGGACCTGGCGGACCGGGGAGCTGTTTTTT. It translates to CASSPGTWRTGELFF.